The clone carrying this TCR beta chain was seen more than once but under ten times. Antigen unknown. This entry belongs to a study of cytomegalovirus exposure and HLA in healthy donors. Study background: The 100 million to 140 million unique TCR beta sequences, from roughly 170 million T cells, were found by an earlier analysis.

In the PCR, 60 Vbeta and 13 Jbeta primers were used. Measured with immunoSEQ multiplex PCR; TCRdb has only the in-frame clones, and not every one. This repertoire shows 300,000 or so clones, roughly 81% found once; its top ten account for approximately 2%. Study conclusions and caveats: The study recorded 150 to 200 TCR beta chains that were cytomegalovirus-associated. For most TCR beta V segments, an earlier analysis put the productive rate at about 87% or about 30% of the time. The Asian-associated ancestry cluster reportedly had fewer N-insertions than the roughly 670-donor mean in a later analysis.

The sequence was obtained from a woman in her thirties or forties in good health and CMV-seropositive. The specimen sequenced was PBMCs.

CDR3 coding DNA: TGTGCCAGCAGCTTTAGGGAAGGACAGGGTGGCTACACCTTC. This codes for CASSFREGQGGYTF. The rearrangement uses TRBV13 and TRBJ1-2, with TRBD1 matching over 8 bases. The CDR3 contains 14 residues. V lost 3 bases to trimming and J lost 7 bases; unmatched junction nucleotides: 7. The V gene's germline CDR1 is PRHDT and CDR2 FYEKMQ (reference sequence).